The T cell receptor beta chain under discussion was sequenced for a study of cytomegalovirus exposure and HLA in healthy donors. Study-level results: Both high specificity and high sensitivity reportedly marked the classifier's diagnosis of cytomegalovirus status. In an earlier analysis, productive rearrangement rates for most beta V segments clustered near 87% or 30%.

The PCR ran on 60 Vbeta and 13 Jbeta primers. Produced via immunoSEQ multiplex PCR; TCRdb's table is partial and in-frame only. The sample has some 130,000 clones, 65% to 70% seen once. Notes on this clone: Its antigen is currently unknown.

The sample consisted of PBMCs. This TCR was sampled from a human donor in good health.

The CDR3 sequence is CASQGLAPDEQYF. The DNA of the CDR3 is TGTGCCAGCCAAGGACTAGCTCCCGACGAGCAGTACTTC. This rearrangement joins TRBV6-4 to TRBJ2-7, with TRBD2 matching over 8 bases. CDR1 MRHNA and CDR2 SNTAGT come from the germline V gene. The CDR3 covers 13 residues. With 8 bases clipped from V and 5 bases from J, the junction kept 8 bases outside the gene matches.